These T cell receptor beta chains were read from a single sample in a study of shared clonotypes between healthy human individuals. Sequencing was performed with immunoSEQ multiplex PCR; in TCRdb, only in-frame clones are kept and a portion is missing. The sample has about 600,000 clones; around 81% are singletons. The sample consisted of PBMCs. Source of these receptors: a woman aged 35 to 49 in good health. Some clones in this sample may be carry-over from other donors' samples. Both conserved end residues are part of each CDR3. D genes are given only for firm matches. Clone sizes are given selectively: once, few, many, or a class where the clone is expanded.

v_call	clone_size	j_call	d_call	cdr3_aa	cdr3_nt
TRBV10-3	NA	TRBJ1-2	NA	CAISPNRDTTNYGYTF	TGTGCCATCAGTCCTAACCGGGACACTACTAACTATGGCTACACCTTC
TRBV4-2	NA	TRBJ1-2	NA	CASSQDLGAYGYTF	TGTGCCAGCAGCCAAGATCTGGGCGCCTATGGCTACACCTTC
TRBV27	NA	TRBJ2-1	TRBD2	CASSPFGRPSGSLSYNEQFF	TGTGCCAGCAGTCCATTTGGGCGGCCTAGCGGGAGTCTCTCCTACAATGAGCAGTTCTTC
TRBV4-3	NA	TRBJ2-3	NA	CASSQEAGNRDTQYF	TGCGCCAGCAGCCAAGAGGCGGGGAATAGAGATACGCAGTATTTT
TRBV5-4	once	TRBJ2-7	NA	CASSLSSEYEQYF	TGTGCCAGCAGCTTGTCTTCCGAATACGAGCAGTACTTC
TRBV19	NA	TRBJ2-7	TRBD2	CASSMGGNSYEQYF	TGTGCCAGTAGTATGGGGGGGAACTCCTACGAGCAGTACTTC
TRBV2	NA	TRBJ2-7	NA	CASSVRSGYEQYF	TGTGCCAGCAGTGTGAGGTCAGGCTACGAGCAGTACTTC
TRBV9	once	TRBJ1-2	TRBD1	CASSVGQGDYGYTF	TGTGCCAGCAGCGTTGGACAGGGCGACTATGGCTACACCTTC
TRBV9	NA	TRBJ2-7	NA	CASSAGFGPGYEQYF	TGTGCCAGCAGCGCGGGTTTTGGACCGGGGTACGAGCAGTACTTC
TRBV4-1	NA	TRBJ1-2	NA	CASSQVGLYGYTF	TGCGCCAGCAGCCAAGTGGGCCTCTATGGCTACACCTTC
TRBV28	NA	TRBJ2-7	TRBD2	CASSSLGGGNYEQYF	TGTGCCAGCAGTTCCCTCGGCGGGGGGAACTACGAGCAGTACTTC
TRBV10-3	NA	TRBJ1-5	NA	CAISDDVQPQHF	TGTGCCATCAGTGATGATGTCCAGCCCCAGCATTTT
TRBV7-9	NA	TRBJ2-3	NA	CASSHRDTRTDTQYF	TGTGCCAGCAGCCACCGGGACACCCGCACAGATACGCAGTATTTT
TRBV10-3	NA	TRBJ2-5	TRBD1	CAISDRGRGETQYF	TGTGCCATCAGTGATAGGGGGCGCGGAGAGACCCAGTACTTC
TRBV6-5	NA	TRBJ2-1	TRBD2	CASSYGGGAYNEQFF	TGTGCCAGCAGTTACGGCGGGGGTGCCTACAATGAGCAGTTCTTC
TRBV15	NA	TRBJ2-7	TRBD1	CATSLRDRAYEQYF	TGTGCCACCAGCCTTCGGGACAGGGCCTACGAGCAGTACTTC
TRBV18	NA	TRBJ1-5	NA	CASSASDDQPQHF	TGTGCCAGCTCAGCCTCGGATGATCAGCCCCAGCATTTT
TRBV19	NA	TRBJ1-2	NA	CASSKGGDRIYGYTF	TGTGCCAGTAGTAAAGGAGGGGACCGAATCTATGGCTACACCTTC